The clone carrying this T cell receptor beta chain is termed medium-sized. The antigen remains unidentified. The data originate from a study of cytomegalovirus exposure and HLA in healthy donors. Study-level findings and limits: Some segments of the V type, notably TRBV6-2 and TRBV6-3, were excluded as indistinguishable. The majority of TCR sequences were rare, yet some public TCRs appeared in many donors.

V was clipped by 0 bases and J by 2 bases, with 13 bases between them. Germline CDR1 and CDR2: SGHNT and YENEEA. The CDR3 covers 16 residues. PCR was performed using 60 Vbeta and 13 Jbeta primers. Measured with immunoSEQ multiplex PCR; TCRdb has only the in-frame clones, and not every one. This sample has 60,000 to 70,000 clones, with about 80% found just once. The sequenced material came from PBMCs. The chain recombines TRBV11-3 with TRBJ1-2; D is ambiguous. This TCR came from a man aged 55-75 years in good health and CMV-seropositive. The CDR3 region has the DNA TGTGCCAGCAGCTTAGAGGGCAGAGGAGGGAACTATGGCTACACCTTC. This sequence encodes CASSLEGRGGNYGYTF.